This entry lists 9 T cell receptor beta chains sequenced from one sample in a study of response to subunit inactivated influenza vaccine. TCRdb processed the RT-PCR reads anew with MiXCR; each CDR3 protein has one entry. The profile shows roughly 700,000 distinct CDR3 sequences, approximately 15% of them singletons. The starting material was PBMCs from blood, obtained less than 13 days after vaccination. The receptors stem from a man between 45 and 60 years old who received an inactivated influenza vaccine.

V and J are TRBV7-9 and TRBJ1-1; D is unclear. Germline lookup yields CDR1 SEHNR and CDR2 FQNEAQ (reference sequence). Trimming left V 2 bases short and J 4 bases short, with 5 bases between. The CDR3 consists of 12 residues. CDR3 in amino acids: CASSLWATEAFF. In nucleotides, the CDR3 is TGTGCCAGCAGCTTATGGGCCACTGAAGCTTTCTTT. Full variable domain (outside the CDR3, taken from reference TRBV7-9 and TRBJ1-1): DTGVSQNPRHKITKRGQNVTFRCDPISEHNRLYWYRQTLGQGPEFLTYFQNEAQLEKSRLLSDRFSAERPKGSFSTLEIQRTEQGDSAMYLCASSLWATEAFFGQGTRLTVV.

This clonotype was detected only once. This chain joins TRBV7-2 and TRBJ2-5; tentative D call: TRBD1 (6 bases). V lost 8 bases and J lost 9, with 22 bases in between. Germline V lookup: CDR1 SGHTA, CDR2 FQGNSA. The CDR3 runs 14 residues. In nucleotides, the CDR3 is TGTGCCAGCGTTTTGGGGAAGGGGGAGTGGGCCCAGTACTTC. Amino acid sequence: CASVLGKGEWAQYF.

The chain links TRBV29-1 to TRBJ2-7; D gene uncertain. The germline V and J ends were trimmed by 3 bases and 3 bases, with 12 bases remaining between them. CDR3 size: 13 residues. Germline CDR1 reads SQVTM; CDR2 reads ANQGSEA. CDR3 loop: CSVEGSEVYEQYF. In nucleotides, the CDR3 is TGCAGCGTTGAGGGGTCAGAGGTCTACGAGCAGTACTTC.

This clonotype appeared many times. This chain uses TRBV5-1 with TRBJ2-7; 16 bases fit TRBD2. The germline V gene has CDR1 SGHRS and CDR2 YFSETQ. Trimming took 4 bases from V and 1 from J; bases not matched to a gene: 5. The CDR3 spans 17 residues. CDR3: CASSGTSGRAFSYEQYF. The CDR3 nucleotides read TGCGCCAGCAGCGGGACTAGCGGGAGGGCCTTTTCCTACGAGCAGTACTTC.

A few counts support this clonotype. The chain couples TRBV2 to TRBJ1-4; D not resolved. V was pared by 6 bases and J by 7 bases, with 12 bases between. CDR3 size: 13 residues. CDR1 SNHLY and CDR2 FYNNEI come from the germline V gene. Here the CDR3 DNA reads TGTGCCAGCAGGCCGAATACGGGTGAAAAACTGTTTTTT. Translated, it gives CASRPNTGEKLFF.

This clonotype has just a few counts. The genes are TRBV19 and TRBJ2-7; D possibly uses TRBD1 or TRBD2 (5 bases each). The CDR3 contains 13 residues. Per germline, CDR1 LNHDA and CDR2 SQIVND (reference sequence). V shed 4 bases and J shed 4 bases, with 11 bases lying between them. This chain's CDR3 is CASSTGTEYEQYF. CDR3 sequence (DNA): TGTGCCAGTAGTACCGGGACGGAATACGAGCAGTACTTC.

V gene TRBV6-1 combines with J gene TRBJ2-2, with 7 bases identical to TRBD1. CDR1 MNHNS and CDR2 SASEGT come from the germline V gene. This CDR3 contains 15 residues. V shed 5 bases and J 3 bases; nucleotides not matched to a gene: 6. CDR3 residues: CASSPWTGDTGELFF. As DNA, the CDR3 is TGTGCCAGCAGTCCCTGGACAGGAGACACCGGGGAGCTGTTTTTT.

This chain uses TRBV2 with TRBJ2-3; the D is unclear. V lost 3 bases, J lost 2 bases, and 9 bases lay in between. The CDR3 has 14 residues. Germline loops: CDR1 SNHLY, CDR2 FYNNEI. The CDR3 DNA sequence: TGTGCCAGCAGTGAGGGCATCAACACAGATACGCAGTATTTT. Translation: CASSEGINTDTQYF.

The CDR3 region has the DNA TGTGCCAGCAGTGCCCACCTTCAGGGGACTAGCACAGATACGCAGTATTTT. Translated, it gives CASSAHLQGTSTDTQYF. The genes are TRBV25-1 and TRBJ2-3; D is perhaps TRBD1 or TRBD2 (6 bases each). The CDR3 is 17 residues long. Germline-derived CDR1 and CDR2 are MGHDK and SYGVNS. V lost 4 bases, J lost 0 bases, and 17 bases lay in between. Drawing the rest from reference TRBV25-1 and TRBJ2-3, the complete variable domain is EADIYQTPRYLVIGTGKKITLECSQTMGHDKMYWYQQDPGMELHLIHYSYGVNSTEKGDLSSESTVSRIRTEHFPLTLESARPSHTSQYLCASSAHLQGTSTDTQYFGPGTRLTVL.